This is a list of T cell receptor beta chains from one sample in a study of vaccination effects on CD4 cells after COVID-19. What these receptors recognize is not known. The protocol was immunoSEQ multiplex PCR, while the TCRdb copy is restricted to in-frame clones and leaves out a portion. The sample lists nearly 45,000 clones, 72% occurring once. The source material was CD4+ T cells from PBMCs cultured without peptide, sampled after COVID-19 vaccination. The receptors originated from a human donor who received a COVID-19 vaccine. CDR3s include the opening cysteine and the closing phenylalanine or tryptophan. The D gene is left open where the match is weak. Clone size is shown for a subset of rows, as once, few, many or a class of expanded clone.

TGTGCCAGCAGCCCACTGACCGGGACAGGGTATTTTGGAAACACCATATATTTT	CASSPLTGTGYFGNTIYF	once	TRBD1	TRBV5-6	TRBJ1-3
TGTGCCACCAGTGATTTTCTCGGGGACGTGGCCAAAAACATTCAGTACTTC	CATSDFLGDVAKNIQYF	.	.	TRBV24-1	TRBJ2-4
TGTGCCAGCAGCCCAACCCCCGACTCGGACTACGAGCAGTACTTC	CASSPTPDSDYEQYF	once	.	TRBV6-5	TRBJ2-7
TGCGCCAGCAGTCAGGGGGATAGCAATCAGCCCCAGCATTTT	CASSQGDSNQPQHF	few	TRBD1	TRBV5-1	TRBJ1-5
TGTGCCAGCAGCCGTGGGACAACCACTGAAGCTTTCTTT	CASSRGTTTEAFF	.	.	TRBV7-2	TRBJ1-1
TGCGCCAGCAGCCCCAGAATTGACCCTGGAGCTTCCTACAATGAGCAGTTCTTC	CASSPRIDPGASYNEQFF	.	.	TRBV5-1	TRBJ2-1
TGTGCCAGCGCAGACGGGAATAATGAAAAACTGTTTTTT	CASADGNNEKLFF	.	.	TRBV19	TRBJ1-4
TGCAGCGTTGGCACGGGATTCTATGGCTACACCTTC	CSVGTGFYGYTF	few	.	TRBV29-1	TRBJ1-2
TGTGCCAGCAGCTTAGAGGGAACTAGCACAGATACGCAGTATTTT	CASSLEGTSTDTQYF	.	.	TRBV7-9	TRBJ2-3
TGTGCCAGCATTGGGACAGTGGATTCACCCCTCCACTTT	CASIGTVDSPLHF	.	TRBD1	TRBV6-5	TRBJ1-6
TGTGCCAGCAGTGGACAGTACAATGAGCAGTTCTTC	CASSGQYNEQFF	.	.	TRBV2	TRBJ2-1
TGTGCCAGCAGCCTCGGGACAGGGAATGGCTACACCTTC	CASSLGTGNGYTF	.	TRBD1	TRBV12-3/TRBV12-4	TRBJ1-2
TGCGCCAGCAGCCAAGATGTCGTTGGCTTCCGTCGGGAGCAGTACTTC	CASSQDVVGFRREQYF	.	.	TRBV4-1	TRBJ2-7
TGTGCCAGCAGTCCCCCCAGGGTCATGAACACTGAAGCTTTCTTT	CASSPPRVMNTEAFF	few	.	TRBV28	TRBJ1-1
TGTGCCAGCAGCCAAGAGGCAGCTACGTACCAAGAGACCCAGTACTTC	CASSQEAATYQETQYF	.	.	TRBV3-1/TRBV3-2	TRBJ2-5
TGTGCCAGCGGGATTAACTATGGCTACACCTTC	CASGINYGYTF	once	.	TRBV12-3/TRBV12-4	TRBJ1-2
TGCGCCAGCAGCCCTCTGGGACTAGCGGGACACGAGCAGTACTTC	CASSPLGLAGHEQYF	.	TRBD2	TRBV4-1	TRBJ2-7
TGCGCCAGCAGCATGGACAGGGGGCGAGAGACCCAGTACTTC	CASSMDRGRETQYF	.	TRBD1	TRBV5-1	TRBJ2-5
TGTGCCAGCAGTTTGACGCCTGGTGTGGCTTTCTTT	CASSLTPGVAFF	.	.	TRBV6-5	TRBJ1-1
TGCGCCAGCAGCCCGGGACTAACCCTCCAAGAGACCCAGTACTTC	CASSPGLTLQETQYF	.	TRBD2	TRBV5-1	TRBJ2-5
TGTGCCAGCAACTTCAGGACAGGGAAGAACACTGAAGCTTTCTTT	CASNFRTGKNTEAFF	.	TRBD1	TRBV7-8	TRBJ1-1
TGTGCCAGTAGTGGGTCGGTTCTGGTCAATGAGCAGTTCTTC	CASSGSVLVNEQFF	.	.	TRBV19	TRBJ2-1
TGTGCCAGCAGCCAAGATCTCTCAGATAACTATGGCTACACCTTC	CASSQDLSDNYGYTF	.	.	TRBV3-1/TRBV3-2	TRBJ1-2
TGTGCCAGTAGTGTCAGGACAGTGAACTCCTACGAGCAGTACTTC	CASSVRTVNSYEQYF	few	.	TRBV19	TRBJ2-7
TGTGCCAGCAGGAGGGAGGGGGCTAATGAGCAGTTCTTC	CASRREGANEQFF	.	.	TRBV6-5	TRBJ2-1
TGTGCCAGCAGTGAAATAAGGGAGGGGAATGAGCAGTTCTTC	CASSEIREGNEQFF	.	TRBD2	TRBV25-1	TRBJ2-1
TGTGCCAGCAGCCACCGGGAGCGGGGGGAGACCCAGTACTTC	CASSHRERGETQYF	.	TRBD2	TRBV5-4	TRBJ2-5
TGTGCCAGCAAATTGGACAGGGTGAGTTCACCCCTCCACTTT	CASKLDRVSSPLHF	.	TRBD1	TRBV19	TRBJ1-6
TGTGCCATCAGTGAGTCGATGGCAGGCTATGGCTACACCTTC	CAISESMAGYGYTF	once	.	TRBV10-3	TRBJ1-2
TGTGCCAGCAGTTTTGCGTTCGACACTGAAGCTTTCTTT	CASSFAFDTEAFF	.	.	TRBV27	TRBJ1-1
TGTGCCAGTGGCGATCGGGGGGGATCCTATGGCTACACCTTC	CASGDRGGSYGYTF	once	.	TRBV19	TRBJ1-2
TGTGCCAGCAGCCAGTACATTGGCTACACCTTC	CASSQYIGYTF	.	.	TRBV3-1/TRBV3-2	TRBJ1-2
TGTGCCAGCAGTGATATCCCGTATAATTCACCCCTCCACTTT	CASSDIPYNSPLHF	.	.	TRBV6-1	TRBJ1-6
TGTGCCAGCAGCCCCCTGAGCGGGTCAGGGGGTTCTGGTCCCCTCCACTTT	CASSPLSGSGGSGPLHF	many	TRBD1	TRBV7-2	TRBJ1-6
TGTGCCAGCAGTGAAGTGGTGGGCAATGAGCAGTTCTTC	CASSEVVGNEQFF	.	.	TRBV6-1	TRBJ2-1
TGCGCCAGCAGCATCGTAGCGGGTGAGCAGTTCTTC	CASSIVAGEQFF	.	TRBD2	TRBV5-1	TRBJ2-1
TGCGCCAGCAGCCAAGGGCAGGTTTATGGCTACACCTTC	CASSQGQVYGYTF	.	.	TRBV4-1	TRBJ1-2
TGTGCCAGCAGTGAAGCTCACGGGTTCGATACGCAGTATTTT	CASSEAHGFDTQYF	.	.	TRBV6-1	TRBJ2-3
TGCGCCAGCAAAGGGACCGGGGAGCTGTTTTTT	CASKGTGELFF	few	.	TRBV10-1	TRBJ2-2
TGTGCCAGCAGCCCCGGACTGCGCCCAGAAATCTCCTACGAGCAGTACTTC	CASSPGLRPEISYEQYF	few	.	TRBV7-8	TRBJ2-7
TGCGCCAGCAGCGGGTCAGGGCTTCTGAGCGAGCAGTACTTC	CASSGSGLLSEQYF	once	.	TRBV5-1	TRBJ2-7